This record concerns one TCR beta chain sequence. In the study's own analysis: Estimation of nucleated cell counts relied on the amplification of reference gene primers. Data came from immunoSEQ multiplex PCR; TCRdb stores just in-frame clones and leaves some out. V and J calls and clone size are those listed in that table; D and trimming were worked out from the DNA. This sample has about 160,000 clones, with around four fifths found just once. The germline V gene has CDR1 SGDLS and CDR2 YYNGEE. V lost 3 bases and J 7 bases, leaving 19 bases between the germline ends. The CDR3 contains 16 residues. The record originates from a study of blood T cell repertoires in COVID-19. Looking at the study overall: Specimens from acute and convalescent COVID-19 originated in the United States, Italy and Spain.

The receptor comes from a man in his 70s with acute or convalescent COVID-19. V and J are TRBV9 and TRBJ1-4; D may be TRBD1 (6 bases). Sequencing used peripheral blood. The CDR3: CASSESTGLLGEKLFF. The CDR3 DNA sequence: TGTGCCAGCAGCGAGAGTACAGGGTTATTGGGTGAAAAACTGTTTTTT. Using reference TRBV9 and TRBJ1-4 for the parts outside the CDR3, the full variable domain is DSGVTQTPKHLITATGQRVTLRCSPRSGDLSVYWYQQSLDQGLQFLIQYYNGEERAKGNILERFSAQQFPDLHSELNLSSLELGDSALYFCASSESTGLLGEKLFFGSGTQLSVL.